These 9 T cell receptor beta chains originate from one sample sequenced in a study of blood T cell repertoires in COVID-19. TCRdb's copy holds only in-frame clones and misses some; the assay was immunoSEQ multiplex PCR. The table has fewer than 65,000 clones, roughly 84% seen once; the top ten hold more than 8.5%. The sequencing sample was made of peripheral blood. The receptor source for this set is a man aged 30-40 years with COVID-19, enrolled during active disease.

The chain recombines TRBV2 with TRBJ1-1; a weak D match, TRBD1 (5 bases). The germline V and J ends were trimmed by 6 bases and 10 bases, with 18 bases remaining between them. Germline CDR1 is SNHLY and CDR2 is FYNNEI. The CDR3 totals 13 residues. CDR3 protein: CASSTGRDFVAFF. DNA of the CDR3: TGTGCCAGCAGCACTGGCAGGGATTTTGTAGCTTTCTTT.

The V and J genes are TRBV5-4 and TRBJ2-2; weak D call: TRBD1 (6 bases). Germline V CDR1 and CDR2: SGHNT, YYREEE (reference sequence). V lost 2 bases, J lost 2 bases, and 10 bases lay in between. The CDR3 length is 15 residues. The CDR3 sequence is CASSFSGTNTGELFF. The CDR3 nucleotides are TGTGCCAGCAGCTTTTCGGGGACAAACACCGGGGAGCTGTTTTTT.

The CDR3 coding sequence is TGTGCCAGCAGTGAAAGGGGGAGCAATCAGCCCCAGCATTTT. It specifies CASSERGSNQPQHF. The rearrangement uses TRBV2 and TRBJ1-5, with D tentatively TRBD1 (6 bases). Trimming stripped 2 bases from V and 1 base from J, with 6 bases between. Germline V gene lookup returns CDR1 SNHLY and CDR2 FYNNEI. The CDR3 runs 14 residues.

The V call is TRBV11-2, the J call TRBJ2-5; 9 bases are a match to TRBD2. Germline V gene data show CDR1 as SGHAT and CDR2 as FQNNGV. The CDR3 sequence is 14 residues long. J lost 5 bases, V lost 3 bases, and 4 bases had no gene match. CDR3 nucleotides: TGTGCCAGCAGCTTTGGTAGCGGGAGTGAGACCCAGTACTTC. This gives the protein CASSFGSGSETQYF.

This chain links TRBV2 with TRBJ1-2; 8 nucleotides line up with TRBD1. Germline V gene sequence: CDR1 SNHLY, CDR2 FYNNEI. V lost 6 bases, J lost 2 bases, and 8 bases stayed unmatched. The CDR3 totals 15 residues. The CDR3 DNA follows: TGTGCCAGCAGCGTAGGACAGGGCCGAAACTATGGCTACACCTTC. Its translation: CASSVGQGRNYGYTF.

V usage is TRBV4-1 and J usage is TRBJ1-2; 11 bases are a match to TRBD1. The CDR3 totals 13 residues. The junction had 5 bases not matched to a gene; V was cut back by 6 bases and J by 8 bases. Germline V gives CDR1 MGHRA, CDR2 YSYEKL. CDR3 coding DNA: TGCGCCAGCAGTCCGGACAGGGGGCGCGGCTACACCTTC. Translation: CASSPDRGRGYTF.

The chain carries TRBV27 and TRBJ1-6; TRBD1 aligns across 7 bases. The V segment lost 7 bases and the J segment 6 bases; nucleotides outside the gene matches: 6. The CDR3 totals 14 residues. Germline V gives CDR1 MNHEY, CDR2 SMNVEV (reference sequence). The CDR3 DNA reads as TGTGCCAGCATGAGACAGGGCATTAATTCACCCCTCCACTTT. Its translation is CASMRQGINSPLHF.

DNA for the CDR3: TGTGCCACCAGCAGAGATATGACAGGGGCCTATGGCTACACCTTC. It is translated as CATSRDMTGAYGYTF. The chain is built from TRBV15 and TRBJ1-2; 8 positions agree with TRBD1. Germline lookup yields CDR1 LNHNV and CDR2 YYDKDF (reference sequence). The V gene end was trimmed by 0 bases and the J gene end by 4 bases; junction bases not matched to a gene: 4. The CDR3 loop spans 15 amino acids.

J is TRBJ2-2 and V is TRBV18; 8 bases fit TRBD1. Looked up from germline, CDR1 is KGHSH and CDR2 is LQKENI. The CDR3 loop spans 16 amino acids. Trimming took 3 bases from V and 3 from J; bases not matched to a gene: 6. DNA of the CDR3: TGTGCCAGCTCACCGATCAGGGGGCGCGACACCGGGGAGCTGTTTTTT. As protein: CASSPIRGRDTGELFF.